Sequencing of this T cell receptor beta chain was carried out in a study of cytomegalovirus exposure and HLA in healthy donors. Vbeta (60) and Jbeta (13) primers were used in the PCR. Assay used: immunoSEQ multiplex PCR; TCRdb lists only in-frame clones, some missing. The table records over 150,000 clones, roughly 74% of them present only once. Sequences were obtained from PBMCs. The source is a male donor in good health and CMV-seronegative.

CDR3 coding DNA: TGTGCCAGCAGCTTACTAGAAACCTACGAGCAGTACTTC. Translation gives CASSLLETYEQYF. The gene calls are TRBV7-2 and TRBJ2-7; D uncertain. The CDR3 extends over 13 amino acids. Germline CDR1 and CDR2: SGHTA and FQGNSA. Trimming took off 2 bases at V and 2 bases at J, with 7 bases between the two ends.